This entry describes one T cell receptor beta chain. Distinct nucleotide sequences in the sample also encode this CDR3. The CDR3 spans 13 residues. Germline assignment: CDR1 KGHSH and CDR2 LQKENI. Trimming took 2 bases from V and 1 from J, leaving 4 bases between them. These data are taken from a study of blood T cell repertoires in COVID-19. Study summary: Researchers got acute and convalescent COVID-19 samples from the United States, Italy and Spain.

In the original analysis: Quantification of nucleated cells was approximated via reference gene primer amplification. Produced via immunoSEQ multiplex PCR; TCRdb's table is partial and in-frame only. That table supplies the V and J calls and clone size; D and trimming were determined from the DNA. The top ten clones hold 1.5% to 2% of a sample with approximately 280,000 clones, almost 90% of them seen once. The chain carries TRBV18 and TRBJ2-3; D ambiguous. The source is a woman aged 18-29 years with acute COVID-19. The sample taken for sequencing was PBMCs or T cells enriched from blood (not recorded which). CDR3 region: CASSPAGTDTQYF. Here the CDR3 DNA reads TGTGCCAGCTCACCAGCAGGCACAGATACGCAGTATTTT.